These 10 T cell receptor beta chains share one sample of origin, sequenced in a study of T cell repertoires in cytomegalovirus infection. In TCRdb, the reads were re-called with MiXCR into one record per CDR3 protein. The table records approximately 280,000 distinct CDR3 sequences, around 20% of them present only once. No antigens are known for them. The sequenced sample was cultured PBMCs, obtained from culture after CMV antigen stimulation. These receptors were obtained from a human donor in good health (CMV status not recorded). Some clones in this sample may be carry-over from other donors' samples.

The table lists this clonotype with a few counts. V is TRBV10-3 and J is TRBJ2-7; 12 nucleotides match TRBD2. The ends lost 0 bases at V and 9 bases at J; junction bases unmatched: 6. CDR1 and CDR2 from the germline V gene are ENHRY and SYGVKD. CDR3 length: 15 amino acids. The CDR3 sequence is CAISESTSGRSGQYV. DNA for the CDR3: TGTGCCATCAGTGAGTCGACTAGCGGGAGATCTGGGCAGTACGTC.

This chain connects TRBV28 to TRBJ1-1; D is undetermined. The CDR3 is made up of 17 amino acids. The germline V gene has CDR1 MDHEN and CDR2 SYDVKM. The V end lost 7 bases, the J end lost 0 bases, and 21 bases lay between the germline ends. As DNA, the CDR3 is TGTGCCAGCATTCCCCGGAGGTCTCTTAGTATGAACACTGAAGCTTTCTTT. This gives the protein CASIPRRSLSMNTEAFF.

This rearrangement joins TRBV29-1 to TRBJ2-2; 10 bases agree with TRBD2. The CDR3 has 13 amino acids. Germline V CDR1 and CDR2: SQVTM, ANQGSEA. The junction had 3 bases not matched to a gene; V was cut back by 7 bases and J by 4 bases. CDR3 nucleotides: TGCAGCGCCGGACTAGCGGCCACCGGGGAGCTGTTTTTT. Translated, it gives CSAGLAATGELFF.

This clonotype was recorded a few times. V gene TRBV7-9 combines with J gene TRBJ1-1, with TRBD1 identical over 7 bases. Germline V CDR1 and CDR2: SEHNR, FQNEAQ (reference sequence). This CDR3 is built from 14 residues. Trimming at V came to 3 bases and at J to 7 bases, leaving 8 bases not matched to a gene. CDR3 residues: CASSFIDRDIEAFF. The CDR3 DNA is TGTGCCAGCAGCTTCATAGACAGGGATATTGAAGCTTTCTTT.

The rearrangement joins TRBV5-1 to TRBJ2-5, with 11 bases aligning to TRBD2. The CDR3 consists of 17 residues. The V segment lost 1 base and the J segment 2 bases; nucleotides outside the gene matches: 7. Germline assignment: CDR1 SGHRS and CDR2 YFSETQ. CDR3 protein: CASSLFLAGGVQETQYF. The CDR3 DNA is TGCGCCAGCAGCTTGTTCCTAGCGGGAGGTGTTCAAGAGACCCAGTACTTC.

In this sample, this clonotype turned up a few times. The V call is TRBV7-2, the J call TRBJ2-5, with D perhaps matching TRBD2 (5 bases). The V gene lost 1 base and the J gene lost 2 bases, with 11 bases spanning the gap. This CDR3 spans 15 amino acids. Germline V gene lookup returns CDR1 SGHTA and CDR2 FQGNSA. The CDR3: CASSLVGSGQETQYF. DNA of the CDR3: TGTGCCAGCAGCTTAGTAGGGAGTGGGCAAGAGACCCAGTACTTC.

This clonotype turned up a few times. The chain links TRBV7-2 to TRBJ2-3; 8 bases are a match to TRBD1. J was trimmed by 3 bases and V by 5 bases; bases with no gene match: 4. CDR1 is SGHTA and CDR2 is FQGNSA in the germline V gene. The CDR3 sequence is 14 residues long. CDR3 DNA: TGTGCCAGCAGCAACGGACAGGGAACAGATACGCAGTATTTT. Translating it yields CASSNGQGTDTQYF.

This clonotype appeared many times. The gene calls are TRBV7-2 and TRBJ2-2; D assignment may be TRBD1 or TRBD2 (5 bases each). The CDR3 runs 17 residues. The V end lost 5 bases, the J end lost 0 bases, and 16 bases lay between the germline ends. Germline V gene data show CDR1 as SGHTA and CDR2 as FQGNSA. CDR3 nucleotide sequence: TGTGCCAGCAGCCCGAACCGGGGCACTTCGAACACCGGGGAGCTGTTTTTT. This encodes CASSPNRGTSNTGELFF.

CDR3 amino acids: CASSPPGGALHF. CDR3 DNA sequence: TGTGCCAGCAGCCCCCCCGGTGGGGCCCTCCACTTT. The chain is built from TRBV6-2 or TRBV6-3 and TRBJ1-6; D not resolved. Germline lookup yields CDR1 MNHEY and CDR2 SVGEGT. V was cut by 6 bases and J by 14 bases, with 14 bases left in between. The CDR3 spans 12 residues.

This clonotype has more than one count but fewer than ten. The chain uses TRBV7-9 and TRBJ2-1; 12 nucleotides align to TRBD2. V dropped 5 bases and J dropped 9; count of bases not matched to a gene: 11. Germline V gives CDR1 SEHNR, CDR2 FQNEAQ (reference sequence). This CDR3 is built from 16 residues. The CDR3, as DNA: TGTGCCAGCAGCGCCTTTACTAGCGGGAGGTGGGGTGAGCAGTTCTTC. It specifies CASSAFTSGRWGEQFF.